What follows is one T cell receptor (beta chain) and its context. TCRdb ran MiXCR on the 5' RACE reads and lists one entry per CDR3 protein. Of some 230,000 distinct CDR3 sequences in the sample, over 5.5% were seen once. This entry comes from a study of identical twins. This same sample was also part of a study on T cells expressing NK-cell markers. This second report adds: The TCR beta repertoires originated in sorted CD3+CD56+NKG2C+, CD3+CD56+NKG2C- and CD3+CD56-NKG2C+ T cells. These clonotypes also led the CD3+CD56-NKG2C+ fraction in a handful of donors.

The TCR comes from a woman under 30 in good health. Specimen: CD8+ T cells sorted from blood.

In nucleotides, the CDR3 is TGTGCCAGCAGCTTACCCGGGGTCCACACCGGGGAGCTGTTTTTT. Translation: CASSLPGVHTGELFF. J is TRBJ2-2 and V is TRBV7-9; a possible D gene is TRBD2 (5 bases). The V and J ends lost 2 bases and 3 bases respectively, with 10 bases between them. The CDR3 runs to 15 residues. Germline V gene lookup returns CDR1 SEHNR and CDR2 FQNEAQ (reference sequence).